The rows below give T cell receptor beta chains drawn from one sample of a study of T-cell memory formation after mild COVID-19. TCRdb ran MiXCR on the 5' RACE reads and lists one entry per CDR3 protein. This sample has 300,000 to 350,000 distinct CDR3 sequences; 15% to 20% occur once, and the top ten carry around 20%. Sequencing was done on a sample of PBMCs or a T cell subset sorted from them (not recorded which). These receptors all come from a man aged 18-30 years who had mild COVID-19 (a few samples of this study predate the infection). Cell type and time point are not known. The CDR3 runs from the conserved cysteine through the conserved F or W. The D gene is left open where the match is weak. Rows may omit the clone size; those that give it use once, few, many or a size class.

size	D	V	J	CDR3	DNA
few	NA	TRBV9	TRBJ1-2	CASSPMQEANYGYTF	TGTGCCAGCAGCCCTATGCAGGAAGCTAACTATGGCTACACCTTC
few	NA	TRBV4-1	TRBJ2-7	CASSQDLAGWEEQYF	TGCGCCAGCAGCCAAGATCTGGCGGGGTGGGAAGAGCAGTACTTC
few	TRBD1	TRBV6-1	TRBJ1-5	CASSDPGQGANQPQHF	TGTGCCAGCAGTGACCCCGGGCAGGGGGCCAATCAGCCCCAGCATTTT
NA	NA	TRBV7-9	TRBJ1-2	CASSLGAADNYGYTF	TGTGCCAGCAGCTTAGGGGCAGCAGATAACTATGGCTACACCTTC
NA	NA	TRBV6-4	TRBJ2-1	CASSEVGGANEQFF	TGTGCCAGCAGTGAGGTCGGAGGGGCCAATGAGCAGTTCTTC
NA	NA	TRBV10-3	TRBJ1-2	CAISESPGHGYTF	TGTGCCATCAGTGAGTCGCCAGGGCACGGCTACACCTTC
few	NA	TRBV7-2	TRBJ2-2	CASSQGQGGTGELFF	TGTGCCAGCAGCCAAGGGCAGGGAGGCACCGGGGAGCTGTTTTTT
few	TRBD2	TRBV24-1	TRBJ2-1	CATSESGGYNEQFF	TGTGCCACCAGTGAAAGCGGGGGGTACAATGAGCAGTTCTTC
NA	TRBD2	TRBV5-1	TRBJ2-1	CASSPPASGGDNEQFF	TGCGCCAGCAGCCCTCCGGCTAGCGGGGGGGACAATGAGCAGTTCTTC
NA	NA	TRBV7-2	TRBJ2-6	CASSWRPGTGANVLTF	TGTGCCAGCAGCTGGAGGCCGGGCACTGGGGCCAACGTCCTGACTTTC
few	TRBD1	TRBV29-1	TRBJ2-2	CSVESGTANTGELFF	TGCAGCGTTGAGTCCGGGACAGCGAACACCGGGGAGCTGTTTTTT
NA	TRBD2	TRBV6-2/TRBV6-3	TRBJ2-1	CASKPGVAGGIKQFF	TGTGCCAGCAAGCCCGGGGTAGCGGGGGGCATTAAGCAGTTCTTC
NA	NA	TRBV6-5	TRBJ1-1	CASSYSLRGITEAFF	TGTGCCAGCAGTTACTCGCTCCGGGGTATCACTGAAGCTTTCTTT
many	TRBD2	TRBV4-2	TRBJ2-3	CASSPATSGGADTQYF	TGTGCCAGCAGCCCCGCGACTAGCGGGGGGGCAGATACGCAGTATTTT
few	NA	TRBV6-1	TRBJ1-1	CASSGTEGTEAFF	TGTGCCAGCAGTGGCACGGAAGGGACTGAAGCTTTCTTT
NA	NA	TRBV27	TRBJ1-5	CASSRDPGGNQPQHF	TGTGCCAGCAGTCGCGATCCCGGAGGCAATCAGCCCCAGCATTTT
NA	NA	TRBV4-2	TRBJ1-4	CASSLQFEPNEKLFF	TGTGCCAGCAGCCTACAATTTGAGCCGAATGAAAAACTGTTTTTT
few	TRBD1	TRBV5-8	TRBJ1-6	CASRPRQGGNSPLHF	TGTGCCAGCAGACCCCGACAGGGAGGTAATTCACCCCTCCACTTT
few	NA	TRBV7-9	TRBJ2-2	CASTLRRANTGELFF	TGTGCCAGCACCCTACGGCGGGCGAACACCGGGGAGCTGTTTTTT
few	NA	TRBV5-1	TRBJ1-1	CASSLEAGVAEAFF	TGCGCCAGCAGCTTGGAGGCGGGGGTTGCTGAAGCTTTCTTT
NA	TRBD1	TRBV12-3/TRBV12-4	TRBJ2-1	CASRIRGRYNEQFF	TGTGCCAGCAGGATTAGGGGGCGGTACAATGAGCAGTTCTTC
NA	TRBD1	TRBV20-1	TRBJ1-2	CSARGRQGGYGYTF	TGCAGTGCTAGGGGTAGACAGGGAGGCTATGGCTACACCTTC
many	NA	TRBV12-3/TRBV12-4	TRBJ2-2	CASSPQETNTGELFF	TGTGCCAGCAGTCCCCAGGAAACGAACACCGGGGAGCTGTTTTTT
NA	NA	TRBV7-6	TRBJ1-1	CASSSGTIMNTEAFF	TGTGCCAGCAGTTCCGGGACAATAATGAACACTGAAGCTTTCTTT
few	TRBD1	TRBV7-2	TRBJ1-2	CASSLGPRGYGYTF	TGTGCCAGCAGCTTAGGTCCCAGGGGGTATGGCTACACCTTC
NA	NA	TRBV11-2	TRBJ2-5	CASSSNRDWETQYF	TGTGCCAGCAGCTCCAACAGGGATTGGGAGACCCAGTACTTC
NA	NA	TRBV5-1	TRBJ2-3	CASSFGLTGDTQYF	TGCGCCAGCAGCTTCGGGCTAACTGGGGATACGCAGTATTTT
many	TRBD1	TRBV5-1	TRBJ2-3	CASRGQGSTDTQYF	TGCGCCAGCAGGGGACAGGGGAGCACAGATACGCAGTATTTT
few	NA	TRBV24-1	TRBJ1-2	CATSDPRDIDSYTF	TGTGCCACCAGTGATCCCCGGGACATCGATAGCTACACCTTC
NA	NA	TRBV12-3/TRBV12-4	TRBJ2-3	CASSFPPSRAFYF	TGTGCCAGCAGTTTTCCCCCCTCCAGGGCGTTTTATTTT
NA	NA	TRBV24-1	TRBJ1-6	CATSDDGGSPLHF	TGTGCCACCAGTGATGACGGGGGATCACCCCTCCACTTT
NA	NA	TRBV5-6	TRBJ2-5	CASSLGASETQYF	TGTGCCAGCAGCTTGGGGGCATCAGAGACCCAGTACTTC
once	TRBD2	TRBV7-3	TRBJ2-3	CASSPGLADTQYF	TGTGCCAGCAGCCCCGGACTAGCTGATACGCAGTATTTT
NA	NA	TRBV18	TRBJ1-2	CASSPLGGQDYGYTF	TGTGCCAGCTCACCACTAGGGGGGCAAGACTATGGCTACACCTTC
few	TRBD1	TRBV7-6	TRBJ1-5	CASSRTGWNQPQHF	TGTGCCAGCAGCCGGACAGGGTGGAATCAGCCCCAGCATTTT
few	TRBD1	TRBV4-1	TRBJ2-3	CASSRATGLSGTDTQYF	TGCGCCAGCAGCCGGGCGACAGGGCTTTCGGGCACAGATACGCAGTATTTT
NA	NA	TRBV10-1	TRBJ2-3	CASSESWQGPQYF	TGCGCCAGCAGTGAGTCTTGGCAGGGGCCGCAGTATTTT
few	TRBD1	TRBV29-1	TRBJ2-1	CTTTGDNEQFF	TGCACCACGACAGGGGACAATGAGCAGTTCTTC
many	NA	TRBV7-2	TRBJ2-3	CASSPPTDTQYF	TGTGCCAGCAGCCCCCCCACAGATACGCAGTATTTT
few	NA	TRBV6-2/TRBV6-3	TRBJ2-5	CASSRLTVQETQYF	TGTGCCAGCAGCCGGTTGACAGTCCAAGAGACCCAGTACTTC
NA	NA	TRBV7-9	TRBJ2-3	CASSPLVAYTDTQYF	TGTGCCAGCAGCCCCTTGGTGGCCTACACAGATACGCAGTATTTT
many	NA	TRBV20-1	TRBJ2-5	CSATTGTSEETQYF	TGCAGTGCTACAACCGGGACATCCGAAGAGACCCAGTACTTC
many	TRBD2	TRBV20-1	TRBJ2-1	CSAESGRLLSEQFF	TGCAGTGCTGAAAGCGGGAGGCTCCTTAGTGAGCAGTTCTTC
NA	TRBD2	TRBV7-2	TRBJ2-5	CASSFAGGDGETQYF	TGTGCCAGCAGCTTTGCGGGGGGAGACGGAGAGACCCAGTACTTC
few	NA	TRBV18	TRBJ1-5	CASSPGGTQPQHF	TGTGCCAGCTCACCAGGGGGGACCCAGCCCCAGCATTTT
NA	NA	TRBV20-1	TRBJ2-1	CSAREASADSYNEQFF	TGCAGTGCTAGAGAGGCTAGCGCGGACTCCTACAATGAGCAGTTCTTC
few	NA	TRBV25-1	TRBJ1-6	CASSTAGSNSPLHF	TGTGCCAGCAGTACCGCAGGTTCCAATTCACCCCTCCACTTT
NA	NA	TRBV4-1	TRBJ1-2	CASSQAGRAGAKGYTF	TGCGCCAGCAGCCAAGCGGGTAGGGCAGGGGCCAAAGGCTACACCTTC
NA	NA	TRBV12-5	TRBJ1-1	CASGSLKTANTEAFF	TGTGCTAGTGGTTCGCTGAAGACAGCGAACACTGAAGCTTTCTTT
NA	NA	TRBV27	TRBJ1-4	CASSDSKTNEKLFF	TGTGCCAGCAGCGACAGTAAGACTAATGAAAAACTGTTTTTT
few	NA	TRBV29-1	TRBJ2-1	CSVAPTAYNEQFF	TGCAGCGTTGCCCCGACGGCTTACAATGAGCAGTTCTTC
NA	NA	TRBV6-2/TRBV6-3	TRBJ2-7	CASSYSSGHLAYEQYF	TGTGCCAGCAGTTACTCGAGCGGACACTTAGCCTACGAGCAGTACTTC